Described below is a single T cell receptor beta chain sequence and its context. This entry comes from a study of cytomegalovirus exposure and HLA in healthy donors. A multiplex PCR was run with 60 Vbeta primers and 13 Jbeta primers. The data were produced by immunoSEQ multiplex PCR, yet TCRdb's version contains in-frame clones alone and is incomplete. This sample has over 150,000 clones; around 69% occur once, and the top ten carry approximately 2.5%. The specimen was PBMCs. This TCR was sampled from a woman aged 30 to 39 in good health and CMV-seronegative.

The CDR3, as DNA: TGTGCCAGCAGCCCCGCCGGGACAGTCTCCTACGAGCAGTACTTC. Protein product: CASSPAGTVSYEQYF. This chain joins TRBV7-9 and TRBJ2-7; 7 bases are shared with TRBD1. Germline V gives CDR1 SEHNR, CDR2 FQNEAQ (reference sequence). Germline trimming cut 5 bases from V and 0 bases from J; bases unmatched to any gene: 7. The CDR3 totals 15 residues.